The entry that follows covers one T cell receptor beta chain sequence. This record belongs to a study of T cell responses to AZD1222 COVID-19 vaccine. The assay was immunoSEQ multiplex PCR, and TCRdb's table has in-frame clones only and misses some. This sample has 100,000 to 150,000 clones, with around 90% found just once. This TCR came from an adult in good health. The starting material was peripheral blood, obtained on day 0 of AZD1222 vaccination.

CDR3 bases: TGTGCCAGCAGCTTATCAGGGGAGGGTAATGAAAAACTGTTTTTT. Protein product: CASSLSGEGNEKLFF. J is TRBJ1-4 and V is TRBV11-2, with D maybe TRBD1 (6 bases). V lost 2 bases and J lost 4, with 11 bases in between. Germline values: CDR1 SGHAT, CDR2 FQNNGV. The CDR3 extends over 15 amino acids.